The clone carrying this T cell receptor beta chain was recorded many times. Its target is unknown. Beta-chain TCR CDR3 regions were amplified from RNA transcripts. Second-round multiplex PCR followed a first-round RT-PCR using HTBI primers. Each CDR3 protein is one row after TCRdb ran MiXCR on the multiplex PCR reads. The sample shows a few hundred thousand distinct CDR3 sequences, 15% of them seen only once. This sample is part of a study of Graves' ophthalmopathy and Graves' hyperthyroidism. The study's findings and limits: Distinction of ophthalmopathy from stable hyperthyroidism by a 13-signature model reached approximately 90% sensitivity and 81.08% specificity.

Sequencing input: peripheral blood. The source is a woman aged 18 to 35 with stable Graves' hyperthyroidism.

The CDR3 protein is CASSPTVRGDSYEQYF. CDR3 nucleotides: TGTGCCAGCAGCCCCACGGTACGGGGGGATTCCTACGAGCAGTACTTC. This chain links TRBV9 with TRBJ2-7; 7 positions match TRBD2. Trimming cost V 4 bases and J 1 base; bases outside gene matches: 11. Germline CDR1 is SGDLS and CDR2 is YYNGEE. CDR3 length equals 16 residues.